The clone carrying this T cell receptor (beta chain) was recorded many times. Its cognate antigen is unknown. These data come from a study of neurological immune-mediated disorders. Study at large: Multiple sclerosis patients (n ≈ 35) included around 30 with relapsing-remitting and 3 with secondary progressive disease. Study observations and caveats: The multiple sclerosis repertoire cluster showed no association with any clinical or MRI feature. The authors stated that larger cohorts are needed. Patients with HTLV-1-associated myelopathy had the highest level of TCR clonal expansion, whereas patients with multiple sclerosis had the lowest level, falling beneath the level found in healthy controls.

This CDR3 contains 17 residues. Trimming stripped 6 bases from V and 7 bases from J, with 27 bases between. TCRdb independently ran MiXCR on the 5' RACE reads; one entry per CDR3 protein. There are almost 85,000 distinct CDR3 sequences in the sample; approximately 2.8% occur only once, and around 1.1% lies in the top ten. The unsorted libraries had their origin in 2 million PBMCs stored at -80 C. The sequence was collected from a woman aged 25-40 years with multiple sclerosis. Sequencing was performed on PBMCs. The V and J genes are TRBV12-3 or TRBV12-4 and TRBJ1-2, with D possibly TRBD1 on 5 matching bases. CDR3 in amino acids: CASSGGAPNSGSSGYTF. CDR3 DNA sequence: TGTGCCAGCAGCGGAGGGGCTCCCAACTCTGGGTCCTCTGGCTACACCTTC.